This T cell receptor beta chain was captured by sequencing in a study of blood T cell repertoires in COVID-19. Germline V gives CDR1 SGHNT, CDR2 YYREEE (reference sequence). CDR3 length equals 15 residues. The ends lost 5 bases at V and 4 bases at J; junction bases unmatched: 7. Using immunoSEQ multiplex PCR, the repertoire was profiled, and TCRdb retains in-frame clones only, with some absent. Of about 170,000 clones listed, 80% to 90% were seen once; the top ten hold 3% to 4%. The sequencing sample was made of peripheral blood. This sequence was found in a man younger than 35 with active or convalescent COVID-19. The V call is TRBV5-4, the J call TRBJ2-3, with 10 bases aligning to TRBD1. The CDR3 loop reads CASSLDRGRPDTQYF. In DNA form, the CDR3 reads TGTGCCAGCAGTTTAGACAGGGGGCGTCCAGATACGCAGTATTTT.